This TCR beta chain was identified in a study of T cell responses to AZD1222 COVID-19 vaccine. Whole-study results and caveats: Targets within unmutated variant regions were reportedly found for nearly half of spike-specific TCRs. At 160-218 and 743-854, vaccine-associated CD4 TCRs were dominant, and they spanned spike. The repertoires were collected only after the peak T cell response.

Germline loops: CDR1 LNHDA, CDR2 SQIVND (reference sequence). The CDR3 runs to 14 residues. The J segment lost 0 bases and the V segment lost 6 bases, leaving 2 bases of the junction unmatched. Second-dose groups at about 4 or about 12 weeks were pooled. The repertoire was sequenced with immunoSEQ multiplex PCR; TCRdb's copy has only in-frame clones and lacks some. The sample gives about 94,000 clones, around 85% of which show up once; about 4.5% is in the top ten. Concerning this clone itself: Its antigen remains unidentified.

This TCR derives from an adult who received the AZD1222 COVID-19 vaccine. The chain uses TRBV19 and TRBJ2-1, with 7 nucleotides matching TRBD1. Sequences were derived from peripheral blood, sampled 28 days after the second AZD1222 dose. CDR3 DNA sequence: TGTGCCAGTAGGGGACAGCCCTCCTACAATGAGCAGTTCTTC. It encodes CASRGQPSYNEQFF.